These 18 T cell receptor beta chains share one sample of origin, sequenced in a study of cytomegalovirus exposure and HLA in healthy donors. PCR primers comprised 60 Vbeta and 13 Jbeta primers. Sequenced by immunoSEQ multiplex PCR; TCRdb stores in-frame clones only, minus some. The sample contains 90,000 to 150,000 clones, 60% to 80% of which appear only once. The sample taken for sequencing was PBMCs. These receptors were obtained from a man aged 50-60 years in good health and CMV-seropositive.

The rearrangement joins TRBV4-1 to TRBJ2-5, with 9 bases matching TRBD1. The last part of the DNA fits TRBJ2-7 better; the J call may be wrong. The CDR3 extends over 14 amino acids. Germline V gives CDR1 MGHRA, CDR2 YSYEKL. The CDR3 DNA sequence: TGCGCCAGCAGCCAACGGACAGGGGCCTACGAGCAGTACTTC. It yields the protein CASSQRTGAYEQYF.

This chain joins TRBV6-5 and TRBJ1-3; 9 nucleotides align to TRBD1. This CDR3 spans 15 amino acids. V gave up 6 bases and J gave up 0 bases; unmatched junction bases: 3. Germline V lookup: CDR1 MNHEY, CDR2 SVGAGI. The CDR3 loop reads CASRSQGASGNTIYF. CDR3 DNA sequence: TGTGCCAGCAGATCACAGGGGGCCTCTGGAAACACCATATATTTT.

A single count supports this clone. The chain employs TRBV28 and TRBJ2-3, with TRBD1 identical over 9 bases. Germline CDR1 MDHEN, CDR2 SYDVKM. This CDR3 region has 14 residues. The CDR3 sequence is CSSLKGQGSDTQYF. The CDR3 nucleotides read TGTTCCTCCCTGAAGGGACAGGGATCAGATACGCAGTATTTT. The full variable domain, in which reference TRBV28 and TRBJ2-3 provide the parts outside the CDR3, is DVKVTQSSRYLVKRTGEKVFLECVQDMDHENMFWYRQDPGLGLRLIYFSYDVKMKEKGDIPEGYSVSREKKERFSLILESASTNQTSMYLCSSLKGQGSDTQYFGPGTRLTVL.

This clone has only one observation. The chain has TRBV7-8 and TRBJ2-1; 10 nucleotides align to TRBD2. The CDR3 is made up of 16 amino acids. Germline CDR1 reads SGHVS; CDR2 reads FQNEAQ. Germline trimming cut 1 base from V and 7 bases from J; bases unmatched to any gene: 7. The CDR3 region is CASSLGASGSRNEQFF. CDR3 DNA sequence: TGTGCCAGCAGCTTAGGGGCTAGCGGGAGTAGGAATGAGCAGTTCTTC.

The chain has TRBV9 and TRBJ1-1; weak D call: TRBD1 (5 bases). The CDR3 extends over 13 amino acids. Germline-derived CDR1 and CDR2 are SGDLS and YYNGEE. Deletions cut 4 bases from V and 1 base from J, with 8 bases between. The CDR3 DNA reads TGTGCCAGCAGCACCCAGGGGAACACTGAAGCTTTCTTT. It codes for CASSTQGNTEAFF.

This clone was seen at least ten times. The V and J genes are TRBV7-9 and TRBJ2-3, with a weak D call TRBD1 (5 bases). The CDR3 consists of 15 residues. The V gene's germline CDR1 is SEHNR and CDR2 FQNEAQ (reference sequence). V lost 5 bases and J 5 bases, leaving 17 bases between the germline ends. CDR3 nucleotides: TGTGCCAGCAGCGAAGGGCCAGGGCGAAGAGATACGCAGTATTTT. Its translation is CASSEGPGRRDTQYF.

The chain combines TRBV5-4 with TRBJ2-3; 9 positions match TRBD2. The germline CDR1 and CDR2 sequences are SGHNT and YYREEE (reference sequence). V lost 3 bases to trimming and J lost 3 bases; unmatched junction nucleotides: 5. This CDR3 comprises 15 residues. CDR3 coding DNA: TGTGCCAGCAGCTCCGATAGCGGGAGAACAGATACGCAGTATTTT. It encodes CASSSDSGRTDTQYF.

This clone has just a few counts. The chain is built from TRBV2 and TRBJ2-5; 7 positions agree with TRBD2. Germline CDR1 SNHLY, CDR2 FYNNEI. There are 15 residues in the CDR3. V lost 1 base, J lost 0 bases, and 2 bases stayed unmatched. CDR3 loop: CASSEGRGYQETQYF. The CDR3 nucleotides read TGTGCCAGCAGTGAAGGGCGGGGGTACCAAGAGACCCAGTACTTC.

This sequence joins TRBV9 and TRBJ1-1; D unresolved. The V end lost 3 bases, the J end lost 2 bases, and 11 bases lay between the germline ends. The germline CDR1 and CDR2 sequences are SGDLS and YYNGEE. CDR3 size: 14 residues. The CDR3 loop is CASSGGRDNTEAFF. The CDR3 bases are TGTGCCAGCAGCGGAGGGAGAGATAACACTGAAGCTTTCTTT.

The chain employs TRBV5-4 and TRBJ2-2; the D gene is possibly TRBD1 (5 bases). Germline CDR1 and CDR2: SGHNT and YYREEE (reference sequence). V was clipped by 0 bases and J by 6 bases, with 15 bases between them. CDR3 length: 16 amino acids. The CDR3 DNA is TGTGCCAGCAGCTTGGCCTCCAGGGCTCGGGCCGGGGAGCTGTTTTTT. Encoded protein: CASSLASRARAGELFF.

The CDR3 reads CASSSGQGARTGELFF. The CDR3 region has the DNA TGCGCCAGCAGTTCCGGACAGGGGGCGAGGACCGGGGAGCTGTTTTTT. J is TRBJ2-2 and V is TRBV5-1; TRBD1 agrees at 11 bases. Germline values: CDR1 SGHRS, CDR2 YFSETQ. The CDR3 runs 16 residues. V dropped 5 bases and J dropped 5; count of bases not matched to a gene: 8. Full variable domain (remainder filled in from reference TRBV5-1 and TRBJ2-2): KAGVTQTPRYLIKTRGQQVTLSCSPISGHRSVSWYQQTPGQGLQFLFEYFSETQRNKGNFPGRFSGRQFSNSRSEMNVSTLELGDSALYLCASSSGQGARTGELFFGEGSRLTVL.

The chain employs TRBV10-1 and TRBJ1-3; possible D gene TRBD1, 5 bases. Germline CDR1 WNHNN, CDR2 SYGVQD (reference sequence). Trimming stripped 2 bases from V and 0 bases from J, with 17 bases between. CDR3 length: 18 residues. CDR3 DNA sequence: TGCGCCAGCAGTGAGGTCTCAGGGATCGCCGCCTCTGGAAACACCATATATTTT. It is translated as CASSEVSGIAASGNTIYF.

This rearrangement joins TRBV28 to TRBJ2-3; TRBD2 aligns across 7 bases. The CDR3 extends over 15 amino acids. CDR1 is MDHEN and CDR2 is SYDVKM in the germline V gene. V lost 3 bases and J lost 0; bases outside the gene matches: 3. In DNA form, the CDR3 reads TGTGCCAGCAGTTTTCTGGGGGGGAGCACAGATACGCAGTATTTT. Translated, it gives CASSFLGGSTDTQYF.

This clone was counted a single time. This chain uses TRBV10-3 with TRBJ1-2; 8 nucleotides agree with TRBD1. Germline CDR1 is ENHRY and CDR2 is SYGVKD. After removal of 3 bases from V and 6 bases from J, the junction contained 9 bases not matched to a gene. CDR3 length: 15 residues. DNA of the CDR3: TGTGCCATCAGTGACCCCCCGGACAGGGTAAATGGCTACACCTTC. It yields the protein CAISDPPDRVNGYTF.

The chain joins TRBV5-1 to TRBJ1-2, with 12 bases identical to TRBD1. Germline V gene lookup returns CDR1 SGHRS and CDR2 YFSETQ. The CDR3 length is 15 residues. J was trimmed by 6 bases and V by 4 bases; bases with no gene match: 7. CDR3 loop: CASSQGTGGWNGYTF. The CDR3 DNA follows: TGCGCCAGCAGCCAGGGGACAGGGGGCTGGAATGGCTACACCTTC.

This rearrangement joins TRBV10-2 to TRBJ2-3; 7 bases match TRBD2. CDR1 and CDR2 (germline): WSHSY, SAAADI. The CDR3 sequence is 15 residues long. Unmatched junction bases numbered 7, after V lost 6 bases and J lost 1 base. The CDR3 sequence is CASRVGGGRTDTQYF. Here the CDR3 DNA reads TGCGCCAGCAGAGTGGGCGGGGGACGCACAGATACGCAGTATTTT.

In this sample, this clone turned up once. V gene TRBV10-3 combines with J gene TRBJ2-3; D uncertain. The germline CDR1 and CDR2 sequences are ENHRY and SYGVKD. The V gene lost 3 bases and the J gene lost 4 bases, with 8 bases spanning the gap. This CDR3 has 13 residues. The CDR3, as DNA: TGTGCCATCAGTGAAAACAACGCAGATACGCAGTATTTT. Protein: CAISENNADTQYF.

In its sample, this clone was seen once. The rearrangement links TRBV19 to TRBJ1-1; possibly TRBD1 for D (5 bases). V lost 6 bases and J 6 bases, leaving 11 bases between the germline ends. The CDR3 sequence is 12 residues long. The V gene's germline CDR1 is LNHDA and CDR2 SQIVND (reference sequence). The CDR3: CASRPQGSEAFF. CDR3 bases: TGTGCCAGTAGGCCGCAGGGATCTGAAGCTTTCTTT.